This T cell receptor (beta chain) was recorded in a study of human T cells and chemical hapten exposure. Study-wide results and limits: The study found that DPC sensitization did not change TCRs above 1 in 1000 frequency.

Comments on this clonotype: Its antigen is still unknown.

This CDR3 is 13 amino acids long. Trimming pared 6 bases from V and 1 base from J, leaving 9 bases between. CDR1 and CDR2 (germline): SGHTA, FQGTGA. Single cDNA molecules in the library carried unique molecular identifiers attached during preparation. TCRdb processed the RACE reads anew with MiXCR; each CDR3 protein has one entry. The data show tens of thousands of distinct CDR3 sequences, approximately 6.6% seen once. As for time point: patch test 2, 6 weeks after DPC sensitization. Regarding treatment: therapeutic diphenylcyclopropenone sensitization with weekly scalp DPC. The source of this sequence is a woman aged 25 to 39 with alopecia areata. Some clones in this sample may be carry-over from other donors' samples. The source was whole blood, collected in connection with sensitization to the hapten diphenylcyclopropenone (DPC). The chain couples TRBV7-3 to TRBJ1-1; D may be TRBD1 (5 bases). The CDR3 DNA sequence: TGTGCCAGCAGAGCGGGGCCGAACACTGAAGCTTTCTTT. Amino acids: CASRAGPNTEAFF.